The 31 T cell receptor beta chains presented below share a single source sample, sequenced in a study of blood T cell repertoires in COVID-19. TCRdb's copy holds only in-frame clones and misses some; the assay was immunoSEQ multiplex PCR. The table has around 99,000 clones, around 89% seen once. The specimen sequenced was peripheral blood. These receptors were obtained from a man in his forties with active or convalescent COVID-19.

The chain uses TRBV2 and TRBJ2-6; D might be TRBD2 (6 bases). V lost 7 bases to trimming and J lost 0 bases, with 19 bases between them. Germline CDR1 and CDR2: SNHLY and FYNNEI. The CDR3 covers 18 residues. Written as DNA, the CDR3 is TGTGCCAGCATAAGGGAGGCCAGTGCACTCTCTGGGGCCAACGTCCTGACTTTC. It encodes CASIREASALSGANVLTF.

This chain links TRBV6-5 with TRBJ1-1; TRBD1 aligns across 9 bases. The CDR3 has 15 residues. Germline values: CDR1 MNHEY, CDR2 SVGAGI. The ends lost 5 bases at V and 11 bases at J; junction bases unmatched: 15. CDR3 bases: TGTGCCAGCAGTCCGTCGATCGGACAGGGGATCGGCGCTTTCTTT. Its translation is CASSPSIGQGIGAFF.

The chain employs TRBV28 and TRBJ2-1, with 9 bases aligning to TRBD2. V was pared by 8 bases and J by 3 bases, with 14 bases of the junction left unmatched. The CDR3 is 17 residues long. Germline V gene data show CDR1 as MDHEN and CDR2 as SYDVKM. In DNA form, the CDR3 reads TGTGCCAGCTTCCCCGGGCTAGCGGGAATAAACTACAATGAGCAGTTCTTC. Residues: CASFPGLAGINYNEQFF.

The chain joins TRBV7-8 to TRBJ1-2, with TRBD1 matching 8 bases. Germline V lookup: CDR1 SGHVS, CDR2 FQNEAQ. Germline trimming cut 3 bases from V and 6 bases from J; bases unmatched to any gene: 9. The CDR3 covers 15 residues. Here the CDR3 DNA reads TGTGCCAGCAGCTTTGGACAGGGCGGAGGGAATGGCTACACCTTC. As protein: CASSFGQGGGNGYTF.

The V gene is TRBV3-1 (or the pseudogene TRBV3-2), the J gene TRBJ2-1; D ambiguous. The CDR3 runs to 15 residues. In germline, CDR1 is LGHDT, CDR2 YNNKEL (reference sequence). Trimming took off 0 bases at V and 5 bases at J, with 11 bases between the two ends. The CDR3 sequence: CASSQDWSENNEQFF. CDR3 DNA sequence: TGTGCCAGCAGCCAAGACTGGTCGGAGAACAATGAGCAGTTCTTC.

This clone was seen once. CDR3 coding DNA: TGCGCCACCACACAGGGGTTCCCCTACGAGCAGTACTTC. As protein: CATTQGFPYEQYF. The genes are TRBV10-2 and TRBJ2-7, with 7 nucleotides matching TRBD1. The CDR3 loop spans 13 amino acids. Losses at the gene ends were 10 bases for V and 2 bases for J; bases not matched to a gene: 8. Germline CDR1 is WSHSY and CDR2 is SAAADI.

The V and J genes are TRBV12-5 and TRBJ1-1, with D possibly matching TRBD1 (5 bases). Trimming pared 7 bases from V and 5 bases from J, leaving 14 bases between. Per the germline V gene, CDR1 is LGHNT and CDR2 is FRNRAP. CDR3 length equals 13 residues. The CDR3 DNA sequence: TGTGCTAGTGCCGACACCGGGGGGACTGAAGCTTTCTTT. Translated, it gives CASADTGGTEAFF.

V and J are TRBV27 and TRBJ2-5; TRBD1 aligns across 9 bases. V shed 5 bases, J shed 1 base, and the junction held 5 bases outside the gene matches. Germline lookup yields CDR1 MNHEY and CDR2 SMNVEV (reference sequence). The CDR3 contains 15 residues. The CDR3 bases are TGTGCCAGCAGTCCCTGGACAGGGGCCCAAGAGACCCAGTACTTC. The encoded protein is CASSPWTGAQETQYF.

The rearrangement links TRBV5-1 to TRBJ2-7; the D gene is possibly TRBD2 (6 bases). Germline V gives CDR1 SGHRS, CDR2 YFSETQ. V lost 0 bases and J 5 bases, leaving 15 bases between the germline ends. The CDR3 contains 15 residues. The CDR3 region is CASSLDQGGTHEQYF. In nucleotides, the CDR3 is TGCGCCAGCAGCTTGGATCAAGGCGGGACCCACGAGCAGTACTTC.

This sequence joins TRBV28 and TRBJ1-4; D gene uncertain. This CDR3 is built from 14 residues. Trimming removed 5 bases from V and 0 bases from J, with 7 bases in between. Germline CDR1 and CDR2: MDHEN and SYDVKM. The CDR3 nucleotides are TGTGCCAGCAGTAACAGCCCAACTAATGAAAAACTGTTTTTT. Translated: CASSNSPTNEKLFF. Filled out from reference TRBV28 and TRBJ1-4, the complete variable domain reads DVKVTQSSRYLVKRTGEKVFLECVQDMDHENMFWYRQDPGLGLRLIYFSYDVKMKEKGDIPEGYSVSREKKERFSLILESASTNQTSMYLCASSNSPTNEKLFFGSGTQLSVL.

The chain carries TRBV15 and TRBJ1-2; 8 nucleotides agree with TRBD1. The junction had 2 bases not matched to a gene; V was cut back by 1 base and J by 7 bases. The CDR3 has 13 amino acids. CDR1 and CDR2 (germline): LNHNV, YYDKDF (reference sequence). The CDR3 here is CATSRGQGLGYTF. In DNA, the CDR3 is TGTGCCACCAGCAGAGGACAGGGGCTTGGCTACACCTTC.

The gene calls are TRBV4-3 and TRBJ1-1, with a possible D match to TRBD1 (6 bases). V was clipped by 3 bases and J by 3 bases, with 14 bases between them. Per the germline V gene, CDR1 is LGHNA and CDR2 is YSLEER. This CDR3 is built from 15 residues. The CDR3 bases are TGCGCCAGCAGCCATGGCCGGGACAAGTACACTGAAGCTTTCTTT. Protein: CASSHGRDKYTEAFF.

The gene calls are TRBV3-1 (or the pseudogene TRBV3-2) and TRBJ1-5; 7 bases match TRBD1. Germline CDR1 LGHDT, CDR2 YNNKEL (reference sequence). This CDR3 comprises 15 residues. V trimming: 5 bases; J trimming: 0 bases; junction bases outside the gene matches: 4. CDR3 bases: TGTGCCAGCAGCGGAGGGGGCTTTAGCAATCAGCCCCAGCATTTT. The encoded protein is CASSGGGFSNQPQHF.

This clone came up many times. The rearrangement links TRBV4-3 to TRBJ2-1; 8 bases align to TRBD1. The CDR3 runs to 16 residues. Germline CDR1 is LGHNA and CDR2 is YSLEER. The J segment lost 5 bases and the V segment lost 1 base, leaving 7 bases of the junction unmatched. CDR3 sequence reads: CASSQGPGQVDNEQFF. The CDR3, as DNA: TGCGCCAGCAGCCAAGGTCCGGGACAGGTGGACAATGAGCAGTTCTTC.

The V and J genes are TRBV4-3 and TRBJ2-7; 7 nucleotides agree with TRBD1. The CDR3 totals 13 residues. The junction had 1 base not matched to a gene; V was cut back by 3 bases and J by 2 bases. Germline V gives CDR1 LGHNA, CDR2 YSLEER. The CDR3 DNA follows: TGCGCCAGCAGCCAGGGACAGACCTACGAGCAGTACTTC. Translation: CASSQGQTYEQYF.

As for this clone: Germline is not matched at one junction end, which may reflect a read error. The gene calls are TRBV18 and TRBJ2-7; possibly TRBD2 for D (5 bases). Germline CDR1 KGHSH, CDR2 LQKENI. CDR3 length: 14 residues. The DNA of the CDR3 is TGTGCCAGCTCACCCGATTCTGGCGGGCGAAGAACCCCCTTC. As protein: CASSPDSGGRRTPF.

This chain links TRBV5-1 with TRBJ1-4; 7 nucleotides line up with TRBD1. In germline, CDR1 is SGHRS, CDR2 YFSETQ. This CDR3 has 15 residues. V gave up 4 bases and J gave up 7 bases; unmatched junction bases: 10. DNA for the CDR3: TGCGCCAGCAGCCCTTCAGGGGGTCCGGCTGAAAAACTGTTTTTT. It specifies CASSPSGGPAEKLFF.

CDR3 nucleotides: TGTGCCACATACTACCCAGATACGCAGTATTTT. Translating it yields CATYYPDTQYF. V gene TRBV6-5 combines with J gene TRBJ2-3; D gene uncertain. Germline V gives CDR1 MNHEY, CDR2 SVGAGI. The CDR3 has 11 amino acids. V was cut by 10 bases and J by 4 bases, with 9 bases left in between.

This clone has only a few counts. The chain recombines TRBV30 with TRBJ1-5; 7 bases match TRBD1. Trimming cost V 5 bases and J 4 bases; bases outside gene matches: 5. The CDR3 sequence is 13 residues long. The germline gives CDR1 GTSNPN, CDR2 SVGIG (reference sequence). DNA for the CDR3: TGTGCCTGGGCTAACAGGGGAAATCAGCCCCAGCATTTT. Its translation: CAWANRGNQPQHF.

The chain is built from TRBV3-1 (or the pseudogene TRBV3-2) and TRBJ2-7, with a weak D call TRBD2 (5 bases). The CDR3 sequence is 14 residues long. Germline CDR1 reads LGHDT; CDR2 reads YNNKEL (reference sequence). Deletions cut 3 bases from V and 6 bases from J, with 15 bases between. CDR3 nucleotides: TGTGCCAGCAGCCAGAGGGTTACCTGGGGCGAGCAGTACTTC. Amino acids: CASSQRVTWGEQYF.

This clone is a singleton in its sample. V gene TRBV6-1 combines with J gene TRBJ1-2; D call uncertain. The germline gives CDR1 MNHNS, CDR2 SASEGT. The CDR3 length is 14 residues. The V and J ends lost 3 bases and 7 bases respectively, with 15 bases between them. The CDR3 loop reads CASSDYGRLSGYTF. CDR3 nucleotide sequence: TGTGCCAGCAGTGATTATGGCCGCCTCTCTGGCTACACCTTC.

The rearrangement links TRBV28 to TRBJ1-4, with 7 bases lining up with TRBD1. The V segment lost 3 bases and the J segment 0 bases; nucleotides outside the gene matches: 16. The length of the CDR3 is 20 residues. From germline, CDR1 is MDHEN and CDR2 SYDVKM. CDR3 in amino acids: CASSFSLGQGGGATNEKLFF. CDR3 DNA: TGTGCCAGCAGTTTTTCGCTTGGTCAGGGGGGAGGTGCAACTAATGAAAAACTGTTTTTT.

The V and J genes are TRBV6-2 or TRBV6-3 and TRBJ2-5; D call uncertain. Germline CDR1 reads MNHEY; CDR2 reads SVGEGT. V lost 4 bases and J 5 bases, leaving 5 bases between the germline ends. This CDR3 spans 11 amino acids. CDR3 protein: CASSWAETQYF. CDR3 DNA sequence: TGTGCCAGCAGTTGGGCTGAGACCCAGTACTTC.

The chain's CDR3 is CASSRAVTGELFF. The CDR3 DNA reads TGTGCCAGCTCCCGCGCGGTCACCGGGGAGCTGTTTTTT. The V call is TRBV18, the J call TRBJ2-2; no reliable D call. V lost 6 bases and J 4 bases, leaving 9 bases between the germline ends. CDR3 length: 13 residues. The germline gives CDR1 KGHSH, CDR2 LQKENI.

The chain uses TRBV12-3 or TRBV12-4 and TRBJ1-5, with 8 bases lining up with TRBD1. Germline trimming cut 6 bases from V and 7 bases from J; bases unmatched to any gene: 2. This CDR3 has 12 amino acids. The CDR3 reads CASRTGVQPQHF. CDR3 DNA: TGTGCCAGCAGGACAGGGGTCCAGCCCCAGCATTTT.

CDR3 region: CASSLAFPTGEAVYGYTF. CDR3 nucleotide sequence: TGTGCCAGCAGCTTAGCTTTCCCAACAGGGGAGGCAGTCTATGGCTACACCTTC. The chain has TRBV7-9 and TRBJ1-2; 7 nucleotides agree with TRBD1. From germline, CDR1 is SEHNR and CDR2 FQNEAQ (reference sequence). The V segment lost 0 bases and the J segment 4 bases; nucleotides outside the gene matches: 14. The CDR3 consists of 18 residues. Variable domain in full (rest from reference TRBV7-9 and TRBJ1-2): DTGVSQNPRHKITKRGQNVTFRCDPISEHNRLYWYRQTLGQGPEFLTYFQNEAQLEKSRLLSDRFSAERPKGSFSTLEIQRTEQGDSAMYLCASSLAFPTGEAVYGYTFGSGTRLTVV.

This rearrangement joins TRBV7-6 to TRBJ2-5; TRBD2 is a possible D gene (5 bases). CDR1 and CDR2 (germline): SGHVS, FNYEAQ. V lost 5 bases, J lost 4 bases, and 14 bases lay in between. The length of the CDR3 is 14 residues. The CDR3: CASSRGSFVETQYF. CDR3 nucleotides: TGTGCCAGCAGCCGAGGGAGCTTTGTAGAGACCCAGTACTTC.

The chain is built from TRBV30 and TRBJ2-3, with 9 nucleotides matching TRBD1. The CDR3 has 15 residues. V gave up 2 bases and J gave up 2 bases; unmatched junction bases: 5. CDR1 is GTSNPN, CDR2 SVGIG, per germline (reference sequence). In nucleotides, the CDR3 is TGTGCCTGGAGTCCCGGGACAGGGTCCACAGATACGCAGTATTTT. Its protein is CAWSPGTGSTDTQYF.

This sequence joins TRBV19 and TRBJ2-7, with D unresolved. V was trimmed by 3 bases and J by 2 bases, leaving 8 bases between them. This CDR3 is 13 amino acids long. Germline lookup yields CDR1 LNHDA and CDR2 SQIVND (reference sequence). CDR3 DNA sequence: TGTGCCAGTAGTATCTTCGGTCCCTACGAGCAGTACTTC. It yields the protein CASSIFGPYEQYF. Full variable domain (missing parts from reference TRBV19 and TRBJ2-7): DGGITQSPKYLFRKEGQNVTLSCEQNLNHDAMYWYRQDPGQGLRLIYYSQIVNDFQKGDIAEGYSVSREKKESFPLTVTSAQKNPTAFYLCASSIFGPYEQYFGPGTRLTVT.

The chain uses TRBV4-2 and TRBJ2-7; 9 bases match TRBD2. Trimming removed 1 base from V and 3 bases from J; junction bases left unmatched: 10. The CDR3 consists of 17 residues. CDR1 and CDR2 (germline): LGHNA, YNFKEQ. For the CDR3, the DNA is TGTGCCAGCAGCCAAGGGGTCTTAGCGGGGGTAAGCTACGAGCAGTACTTC. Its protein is CASSQGVLAGVSYEQYF.

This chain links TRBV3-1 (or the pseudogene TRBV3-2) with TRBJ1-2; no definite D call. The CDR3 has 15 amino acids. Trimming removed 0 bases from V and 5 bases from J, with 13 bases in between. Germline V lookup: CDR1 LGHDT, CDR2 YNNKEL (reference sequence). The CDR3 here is CASSQDLVTNYGYTF. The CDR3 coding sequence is TGTGCCAGCAGCCAAGATCTAGTTACGAATTATGGCTACACCTTC.